Below are 10 T cell receptor beta chains sequenced from a single sample in a study of cytomegalovirus exposure and HLA in healthy donors listed by TCRdb under 2017. The protocol used for the library was the immunoSEQ multiplex PCR assay. A mixture of 60 forward primers for TCR Vbeta segments and 13 reverse primers for TCR Jbeta segments was used in the multiplex PCR. TCRdb re-hosts the immuneACCESS table, in-frame sequences only. Its copies lack some clones; in the studies checked, an unresolved V gene accounts for under half of them, and the cause for the rest is not known. The sample yields about 260,000 clones; about 83% were counted once. Jointly, the top ten make up 1.5% to 2.5% of the sample. The specimen sequenced was PBMCs. The receptors were gathered from a woman aged 40 to 50 in good health and CMV-seropositive.

The chain has TRBV5-6 and TRBJ1-5; 8 bases are shared with TRBD1. CDR3 size: 14 residues. Germline V gives CDR1 SGHDT, CDR2 YYEEEE. V shed 2 bases and J 5 bases; nucleotides not matched to a gene: 3. This CDR3 is CASSFRGQDQPQHF. The CDR3 DNA follows: TGTGCCAGCAGCTTCAGGGGGCAAGATCAGCCCCAGCATTTT.

The chain links TRBV5-4 to TRBJ2-5; D remains ambiguous. Germline values: CDR1 SGHNT, CDR2 YYREEE (reference sequence). There are 14 residues in the CDR3. With 0 bases removed from V and 4 bases from J, the gap between germline ends came to 10 bases. The DNA of the CDR3 is TGTGCCAGCAGCTTGGGTCTTAGAGGAGAGACCCAGTACTTC. Translated: CASSLGLRGETQYF.

The rearrangement uses TRBV10-3 and TRBJ2-1; no clear D. V shed 8 bases and J shed 8 bases, with 13 bases lying between them. Germline V gene lookup returns CDR1 ENHRY and CDR2 SYGVKD. The CDR3 is 12 amino acids. CDR3 loop: CAISPISDEQFF. CDR3 nucleotides: TGTGCCATCTCGCCAATCTCGGATGAGCAGTTCTTC.

The chain is built from TRBV29-1 and TRBJ2-7, with TRBD2 matching 9 bases. The CDR3 consists of 14 residues. Trimming cost V 1 base and J 2 bases; bases outside gene matches: 3. Germline loops: CDR1 SQVTM, CDR2 ANQGSEA. The CDR3 loop reads CSVEGLAGTYEQYF. Here the CDR3 DNA reads TGCAGCGTTGAAGGCCTAGCGGGGACCTACGAGCAGTACTTC.

The chain carries TRBV19 and TRBJ2-5, with TRBD2 identical over 10 bases. The better agreement between TRBJ2-7 and the DNA end casts doubt on the J call. The CDR3 contains 19 residues. Germline V gives CDR1 LNHDA, CDR2 SQIVND (reference sequence). The CDR3 sequence: CASSIGAPFLAGVSYEQYF. In nucleotides, the CDR3 is TGTGCCAGTAGTATCGGGGCCCCTTTTCTAGCGGGGGTCTCCTACGAGCAGTACTTC.

V is TRBV4-3 and J is TRBJ2-5; 12 bases are shared with TRBD2. The CDR3 totals 17 residues. Germline V gene data show CDR1 as LGHNA and CDR2 as YSLEER. The junction had 9 bases not matched to a gene; V was cut back by 0 bases and J by 7 bases. The DNA for the CDR3 is TGCGCCAGCAGCCAAGATGCTAGCGGGAGGGGGAGAGGGACCCAGTACTTC. As protein: CASSQDASGRGRGTQYF.

This sequence joins TRBV6-5 and TRBJ1-6, with D possibly TRBD1 on 5 matching bases. The CDR3 spans 15 residues. Germline V gene data show CDR1 as MNHEY and CDR2 as SVGAGI. Trimming left V 5 bases short and J 9 bases short, with 17 bases between. The CDR3 region is CASSPLEGRASPLHF. CDR3 coding DNA: TGTGCCAGCAGTCCCCTGGAGGGGAGGGCTTCACCCCTCCACTTT.

This chain links TRBV19 with TRBJ2-7; unclear D gene. CDR3 length: 13 amino acids. The V gene's germline CDR1 is LNHDA and CDR2 SQIVND (reference sequence). V was trimmed by 3 bases and J by 2 bases, leaving 8 bases between them. The CDR3 sequence is CASSIGFTYEQYF. The DNA of the CDR3 is TGTGCCAGTAGTATCGGGTTCACCTACGAGCAGTACTTC.

The genes are TRBV7-2 and TRBJ1-6, with a possible D match to TRBD1 (5 bases). Deletions cut 5 bases from V and 6 bases from J, with 20 bases between. Germline CDR1 reads SGHTA; CDR2 reads FQGNSA. This CDR3 is built from 17 residues. CDR3 nucleotide sequence: TGTGCCAGCAGCCAAGTTACAGGTCTGGCCGGTAATTCACCCCTCCACTTT. Translated, it gives CASSQVTGLAGNSPLHF. Full variable domain (rest looked up from reference TRBV7-2 and TRBJ1-6): GAGVSQSPSNKVTEKGKDVELRCDPISGHTALYWYRQSLGQGLEFLIYFQGNSAPDKSGLPSDRFSAERTGGSVSTLTIQRTQQEDSAVYLCASSQVTGLAGNSPLHFGNGTRLTVT.

This CDR3 is CASSLGAGVNEQYF. For the CDR3, the DNA is TGTGCCAGCAGCCTCGGGGCGGGAGTAAACGAGCAGTACTTC. This chain connects TRBV11-1 to TRBJ2-7; TRBD2 matches at 7 bases. The CDR3 covers 14 residues. From germline, CDR1 is SGHAT and CDR2 FQDESV (reference sequence). Trimming took 5 bases from V and 5 from J; bases not matched to a gene: 9.